The entry below gives a single T cell receptor beta chain sequence along with its context. The antigen remains unidentified. These data come from a study of shared clonotypes between healthy human individuals. General study results and limits: Against clonotypes common to all four donors, non-shared ones had lower generation probabilities.

TCRdb's table, derived via immunoSEQ multiplex PCR, lists solely in-frame clones and lacks some. The table shows a few million clones, with more than 90% occurring only once. The V and J ends lost 3 bases and 0 bases respectively, with 12 bases between them. The CDR3 consists of 15 residues. Germline V gene data show CDR1 as KGHSH and CDR2 as LQKENI. The source is a man younger than 30 in good health. Sequenced input: naive CD4+ T cells sorted from blood. The subset denotes: CD45RA+ positively selected. The rearrangement joins TRBV18 to TRBJ2-7, with D tentatively TRBD1 (6 bases). The CDR3 region has the DNA TGTGCCAGCTCACCTGGACAGCCTCTCTCCTACGAGCAGTACTTC. Protein sequence: CASSPGQPLSYEQYF.